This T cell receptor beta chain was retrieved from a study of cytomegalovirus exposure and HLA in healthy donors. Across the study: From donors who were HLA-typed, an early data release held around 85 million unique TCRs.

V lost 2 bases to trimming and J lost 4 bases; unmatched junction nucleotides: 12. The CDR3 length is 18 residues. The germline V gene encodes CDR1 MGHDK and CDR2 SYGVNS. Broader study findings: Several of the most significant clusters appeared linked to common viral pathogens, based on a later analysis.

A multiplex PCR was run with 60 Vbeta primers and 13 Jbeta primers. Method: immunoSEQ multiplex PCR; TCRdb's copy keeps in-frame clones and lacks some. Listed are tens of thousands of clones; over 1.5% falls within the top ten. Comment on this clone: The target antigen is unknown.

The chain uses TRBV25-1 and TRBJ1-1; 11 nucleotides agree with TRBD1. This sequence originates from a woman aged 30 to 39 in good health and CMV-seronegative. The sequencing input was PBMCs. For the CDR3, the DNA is TGTGCCAGCAGTGAACTCCCATTTTCCGGGACAGGGGGCACTGAAGCTTTCTTT. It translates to CASSELPFSGTGGTEAFF.